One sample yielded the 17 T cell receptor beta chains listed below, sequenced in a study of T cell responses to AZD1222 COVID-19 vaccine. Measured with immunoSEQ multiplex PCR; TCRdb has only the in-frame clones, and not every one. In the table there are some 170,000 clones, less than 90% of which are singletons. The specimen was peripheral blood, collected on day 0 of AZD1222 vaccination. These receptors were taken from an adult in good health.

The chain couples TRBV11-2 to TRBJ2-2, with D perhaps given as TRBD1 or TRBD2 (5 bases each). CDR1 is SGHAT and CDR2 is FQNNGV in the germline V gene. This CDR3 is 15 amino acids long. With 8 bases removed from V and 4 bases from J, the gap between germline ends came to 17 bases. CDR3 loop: CASEGTDIFTGELFF. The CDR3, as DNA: TGTGCCAGCGAGGGGACGGACATTTTCACCGGGGAGCTGTTTTTT.

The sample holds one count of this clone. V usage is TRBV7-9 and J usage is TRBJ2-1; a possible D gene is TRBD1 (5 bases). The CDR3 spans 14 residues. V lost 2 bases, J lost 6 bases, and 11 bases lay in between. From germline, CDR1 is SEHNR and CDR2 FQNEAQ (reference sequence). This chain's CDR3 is CASSLTGPVNEQFF. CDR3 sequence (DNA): TGTGCCAGCAGCTTAACAGGTCCTGTCAATGAGCAGTTCTTC.

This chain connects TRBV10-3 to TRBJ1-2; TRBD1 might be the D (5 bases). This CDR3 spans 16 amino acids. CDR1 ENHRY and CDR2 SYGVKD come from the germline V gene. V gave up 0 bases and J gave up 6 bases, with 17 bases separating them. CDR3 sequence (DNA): TGTGCCATCAGTGAGTCGGCGGGTGCAGCGGGGGATGGCTACACCTTC. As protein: CAISESAGAAGDGYTF.

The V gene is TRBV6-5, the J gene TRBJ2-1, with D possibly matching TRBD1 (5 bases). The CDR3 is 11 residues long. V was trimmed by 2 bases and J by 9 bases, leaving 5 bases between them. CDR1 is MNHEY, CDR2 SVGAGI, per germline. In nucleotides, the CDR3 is TGTGCCAGCAGTTACGGGGCTGAGCAGTTCTTC. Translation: CASSYGAEQFF.

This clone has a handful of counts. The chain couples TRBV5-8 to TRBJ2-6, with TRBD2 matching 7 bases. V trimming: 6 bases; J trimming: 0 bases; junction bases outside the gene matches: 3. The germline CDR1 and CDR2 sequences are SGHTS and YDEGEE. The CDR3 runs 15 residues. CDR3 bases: TGTGCCAGCACCCGCGGGAGCTCTGGGGCCAACGTCCTGACTTTC. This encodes CASTRGSSGANVLTF.

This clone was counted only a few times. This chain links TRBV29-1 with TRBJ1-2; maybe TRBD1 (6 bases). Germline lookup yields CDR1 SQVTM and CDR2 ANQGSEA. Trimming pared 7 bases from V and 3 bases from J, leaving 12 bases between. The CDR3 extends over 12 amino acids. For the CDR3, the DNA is TGCAGCGGGACAGCCGGGGACTATGGCTACACCTTC. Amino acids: CSGTAGDYGYTF.

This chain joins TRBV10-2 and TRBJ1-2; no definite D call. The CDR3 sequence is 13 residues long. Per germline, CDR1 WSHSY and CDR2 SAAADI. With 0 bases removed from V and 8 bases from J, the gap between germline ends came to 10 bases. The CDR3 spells CASSESRREGYTF. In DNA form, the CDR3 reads TGCGCCAGCAGTGAGTCGAGGAGGGAGGGCTACACCTTC.

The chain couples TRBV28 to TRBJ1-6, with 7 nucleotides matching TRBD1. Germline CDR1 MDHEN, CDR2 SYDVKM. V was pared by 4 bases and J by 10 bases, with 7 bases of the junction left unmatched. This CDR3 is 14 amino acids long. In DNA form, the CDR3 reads TGTGCCAGCAGTTCTGACAGGGAGGGATCACCCCTCCACTTT. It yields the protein CASSSDREGSPLHF.

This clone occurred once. The CDR3 protein is CATSPRGSFSGYTF. In DNA, the CDR3 is TGTGCCACCAGTCCAAGGGGGAGTTTTAGCGGCTACACCTTC. The gene calls are TRBV24-1 and TRBJ1-2, with a weak D call TRBD1 (6 bases). This CDR3 has 14 residues. V was clipped by 6 bases and J by 8 bases, with 18 bases between them. Germline-derived CDR1 and CDR2 are KGHDR and SFDVKD.

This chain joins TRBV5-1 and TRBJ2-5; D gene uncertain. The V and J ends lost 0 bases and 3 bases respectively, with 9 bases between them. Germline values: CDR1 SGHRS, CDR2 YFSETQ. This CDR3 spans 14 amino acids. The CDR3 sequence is CASSLVGYEETQYF. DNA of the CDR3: TGCGCCAGCAGCTTGGTGGGATATGAAGAGACCCAGTACTTC.

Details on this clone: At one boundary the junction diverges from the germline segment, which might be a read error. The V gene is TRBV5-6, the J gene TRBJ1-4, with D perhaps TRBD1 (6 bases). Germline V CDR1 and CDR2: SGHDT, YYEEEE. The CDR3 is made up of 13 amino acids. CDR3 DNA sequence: TGTGCCAGCAGCCCCCGAGTTGGGGGCGGGATGAGATTT. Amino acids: CASSPRVGGGMRF.

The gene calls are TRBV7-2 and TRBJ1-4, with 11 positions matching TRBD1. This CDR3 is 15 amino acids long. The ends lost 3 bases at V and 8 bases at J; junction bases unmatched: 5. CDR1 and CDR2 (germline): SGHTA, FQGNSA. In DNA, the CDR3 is TGTGCCAGCAGCTTTTCCCGGGACAGGGGGGAAAAACTGTTTTTT. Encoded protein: CASSFSRDRGEKLFF.

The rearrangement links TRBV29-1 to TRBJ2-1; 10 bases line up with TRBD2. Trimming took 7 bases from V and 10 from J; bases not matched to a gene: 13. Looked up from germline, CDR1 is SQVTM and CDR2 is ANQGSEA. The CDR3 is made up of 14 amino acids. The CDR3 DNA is TGCAGCGCTCGAGCGGGAGGGCCAGAGGTGGAGCAGTTCTTC. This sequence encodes CSARAGGPEVEQFF.

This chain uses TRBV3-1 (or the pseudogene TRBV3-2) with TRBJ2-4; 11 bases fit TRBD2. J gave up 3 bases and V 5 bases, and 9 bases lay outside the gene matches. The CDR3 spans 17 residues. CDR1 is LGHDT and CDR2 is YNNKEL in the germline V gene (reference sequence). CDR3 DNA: TGTGCCAGCAGCGCTGTAGCGGGGGGGTGGGACAAAAACATTCAGTACTTC. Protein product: CASSAVAGGWDKNIQYF.

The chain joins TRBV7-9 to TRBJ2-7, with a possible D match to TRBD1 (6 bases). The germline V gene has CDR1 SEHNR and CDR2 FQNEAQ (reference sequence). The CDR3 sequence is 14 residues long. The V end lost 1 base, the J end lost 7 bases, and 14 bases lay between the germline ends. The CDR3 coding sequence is TGTGCCAGCAGCTTAGGGTCACAGGGAAAGGAGCAGTACGTC. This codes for CASSLGSQGKEQYV.

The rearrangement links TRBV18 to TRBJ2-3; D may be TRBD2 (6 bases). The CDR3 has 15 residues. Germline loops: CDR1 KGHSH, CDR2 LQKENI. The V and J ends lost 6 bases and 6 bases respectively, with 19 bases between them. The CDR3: CASSLTQGLGDTQYF. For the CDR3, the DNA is TGTGCCAGCTCGCTAACTCAGGGACTTGGGGATACGCAGTATTTT.

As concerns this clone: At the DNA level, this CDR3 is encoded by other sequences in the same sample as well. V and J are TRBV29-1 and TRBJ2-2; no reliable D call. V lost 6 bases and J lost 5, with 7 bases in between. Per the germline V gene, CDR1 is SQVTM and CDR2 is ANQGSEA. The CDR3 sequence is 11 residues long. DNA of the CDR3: TGCAGCGTCGAATCTACCGGGGAGCTGTTTTTT. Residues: CSVESTGELFF.